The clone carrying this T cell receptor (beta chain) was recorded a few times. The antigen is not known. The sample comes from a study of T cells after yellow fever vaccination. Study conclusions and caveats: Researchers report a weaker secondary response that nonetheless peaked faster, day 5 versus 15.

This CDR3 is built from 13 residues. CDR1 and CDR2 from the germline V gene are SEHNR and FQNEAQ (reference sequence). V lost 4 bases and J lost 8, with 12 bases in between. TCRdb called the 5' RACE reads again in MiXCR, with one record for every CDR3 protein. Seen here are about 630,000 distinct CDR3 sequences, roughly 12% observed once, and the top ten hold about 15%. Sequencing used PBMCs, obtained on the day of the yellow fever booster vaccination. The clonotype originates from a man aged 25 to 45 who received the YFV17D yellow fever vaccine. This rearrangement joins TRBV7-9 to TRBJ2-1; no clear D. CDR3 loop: CASSSPPGYEQFF. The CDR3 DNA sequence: TGTGCCAGCAGCTCACCTCCGGGCTATGAGCAGTTCTTC.